This passage covers 28 T cell receptor beta chains from one sample sequenced in a study of CD8+ T cells in alopecia areata (dated by TCRdb to about 2018). Read against the paper, the sample's time point label means: 4 weeks on oral tofacitinib. This sample's treatment or condition label indicates: oral pan-JAK inhibitor, 5-10 mg twice daily. The library was obtained by the immunoSEQ multiplex PCR assay. RNA was extracted from all samples and reverse transcribed into cDNA, which served as template for TCR sequencing. As stored in TCRdb, this immuneACCESS dataset retains in-frame rearrangements with V and J assigned. A fraction of the clones does not appear; measured against another copy, unresolved V genes explain less than half of the discrepancy, and the remainder lacks a known reason. In all, the sample holds about 190,000 clones, and roughly three fifths of those were seen once. The top ten clonotypes cover approximately 0.69% of the sample.

The source material was CD4+ T cells sorted from blood, sampled at week 4, from a patient treated with tofacitinib. The receptors come from a human donor with alopecia areata.

This chain links TRBV4-3 with TRBJ2-3; tentatively, D is TRBD1 or TRBD2 (6 bases each). Germline CDR1 LGHNA, CDR2 YSLEER. Trimming stripped 2 bases from V and 0 bases from J, with 9 bases between. The CDR3 is made up of 15 amino acids. The CDR3 DNA follows: TGCGCCAGCAGCCAACGGGGGCAGAGCACAGATACGCAGTATTTT. As protein: CASSQRGQSTDTQYF.

The chain couples TRBV9 to TRBJ2-3, with D tentatively TRBD2 (5 bases). V lost 0 bases and J 2 bases, leaving 10 bases between the germline ends. This CDR3 comprises 15 residues. Germline CDR1 and CDR2: SGDLS and YYNGEE. CDR3 coding DNA: TGTGCCAGCAGCGTAGGTCCGGGGATCACAGATACGCAGTATTTT. This gives the protein CASSVGPGITDTQYF.

The chain's CDR3 is CASSHRLAGKNIQYF. The CDR3 DNA reads TGCGCCAGCAGCCACAGACTAGCGGGAAAAAACATTCAGTACTTC. The chain recombines TRBV4-1 with TRBJ2-4, with TRBD2 identical over 11 bases. Germline V gives CDR1 MGHRA, CDR2 YSYEKL. CDR3 length: 15 amino acids. After removal of 3 bases from V and 4 bases from J, the junction contained 2 bases not matched to a gene.

The chain uses TRBV29-1 and TRBJ2-5; TRBD1 aligns across 8 bases. With 7 bases clipped from V and 5 bases from J, the junction kept 12 bases outside the gene matches. The V gene's germline CDR1 is SQVTM and CDR2 ANQGSEA. This CDR3 has 14 amino acids. CDR3 nucleotide sequence: TGCAGCGGCAGGGGGCGCAGGGTTGGGGAGACCCAGTACTTC. Translated, it gives CSGRGRRVGETQYF.

This clone has more than one count but fewer than ten. The chain employs TRBV4-2 and TRBJ2-5, with TRBD2 identical over 11 bases. J gave up 5 bases and V 0 bases, and 8 bases lay outside the gene matches. Germline CDR1 is LGHNA and CDR2 is YNFKEQ. The CDR3 contains 17 residues. The CDR3 bases are TGTGCCAGCAGCCAAGATGTAGCGGGAGGGCCCAGGGAGACCCAGTACTTC. Amino acids: CASSQDVAGGPRETQYF.

The chain couples TRBV4-1 to TRBJ2-4; TRBD2 agrees at 13 bases. V lost 4 bases and J lost 1; bases outside the gene matches: 10. Germline assignment: CDR1 MGHRA and CDR2 YSYEKL. The CDR3 runs to 19 residues. DNA of the CDR3: TGCGCCAGCAGCCCCGGACTAGCGGGAGCGGTGAAGGCCAAAAACATTCAGTACTTC. It yields the protein CASSPGLAGAVKAKNIQYF.

The rearrangement links TRBV29-1 to TRBJ2-5, with D hard to call. The CDR3 covers 11 residues. The ends were cut back, 7 bases at V and 4 bases at J, with 10 bases in the middle. CDR1 and CDR2 from the germline V gene are SQVTM and ANQGSEA. The CDR3 reads CSADLGETQYF. The CDR3 bases are TGCAGCGCCGACCTCGGAGAGACCCAGTACTTC.

The chain recombines TRBV10-3 with TRBJ2-3, with 7 bases identical to TRBD1. J lost 5 bases, V lost 2 bases, and 10 bases had no gene match. CDR1 is ENHRY and CDR2 is SYGVKD in the germline V gene. The CDR3 length is 16 residues. The CDR3, as DNA: TGTGCCATCAGTGAGCCGACTCTCGGGGACAGAGATACGCAGTATTTT. Its translation is CAISEPTLGDRDTQYF.

The chain links TRBV5-4 to TRBJ2-4; 10 bases match TRBD2. Germline CDR1 is SGHNT and CDR2 is YYREEE (reference sequence). The J segment lost 4 bases and the V segment lost 1 base, leaving 2 bases of the junction unmatched. The CDR3 sequence is 15 residues long. CDR3 loop: CASSLKLAGKNIQYF. CDR3 nucleotides: TGTGCCAGCAGCTTGAAACTAGCGGGGAAAAACATTCAGTACTTC.

The V gene is TRBV7-9, the J gene TRBJ1-1; D gene uncertain. Trimming removed 2 bases at V and 3 bases at J, with 10 bases between. The CDR3 extends over 14 amino acids. Germline CDR1 reads SEHNR; CDR2 reads FQNEAQ (reference sequence). Here the CDR3 DNA reads TGTGCCAGCAGCTTACCCCCACAAGACACTGAAGCTTTCTTT. It translates to CASSLPPQDTEAFF.

The DNA of the CDR3 is TGTGCCAGCAAGATGGCCCTCGTTCCAAATCAGCCCCAGCATTTT. This translates into CASKMALVPNQPQHF. V is TRBV2 and J is TRBJ1-5, with D unclear. Trimming stripped 7 bases from V and 4 bases from J, with 17 bases between. Germline CDR1 reads SNHLY; CDR2 reads FYNNEI. The CDR3 sequence is 15 residues long.

The genes are TRBV30 and TRBJ2-2; TRBD2 is a possible D gene (6 bases). CDR3 length: 15 residues. The V gene lost 0 bases and the J gene lost 2 bases, with 10 bases spanning the gap. From germline, CDR1 is GTSNPN and CDR2 SVGIG (reference sequence). The CDR3 is CAWSVRAGNTGELFF. DNA of the CDR3: TGTGCCTGGAGTGTACGGGCGGGAAACACCGGGGAGCTGTTTTTT.

The chain carries TRBV4-2 and TRBJ2-4; a weak D match, TRBD2 (6 bases). CDR3 length: 14 residues. V was clipped by 0 bases and J by 6 bases, with 9 bases between them. Germline CDR1 LGHNA, CDR2 YNFKEQ. The CDR3 here is CASSQEGTLNIQYF. CDR3 sequence (DNA): TGTGCCAGCAGCCAAGAAGGGACTCTAAACATTCAGTACTTC.

The chain has TRBV28 and TRBJ2-3; 10 bases line up with TRBD2. CDR3 length: 16 amino acids. The trim removed 4 bases at V and 3 bases at J, leaving 7 bases unmatched. The V gene's germline CDR1 is MDHEN and CDR2 SYDVKM. CDR3 bases: TGTGCCAGCAGTTCCCTAGCGGGAGAGGTGACAGATACGCAGTATTTT. This codes for CASSSLAGEVTDTQYF.

Regarding this clone: At the DNA level, this CDR3 is encoded by other sequences in the same sample as well. The chain links TRBV30 to TRBJ1-5; D gene unclear. The CDR3 length is 13 residues. Germline V gives CDR1 GTSNPN, CDR2 SVGIG (reference sequence). V lost 0 bases and J lost 0, with 3 bases in between. CDR3 loop: CAWSVGSNQPQHF. The CDR3 region has the DNA TGTGCCTGGAGTGTCGGTAGCAATCAGCCCCAGCATTTT. Drawing the rest from reference TRBV30 and TRBJ1-5, the complete variable domain is SQTIHQWPATLVQPVGSPLSLECTVEGTSNPNLYWYRQAAGRGLQLLFYSVGIGQISSEVPQNLSASRPQDRQFILSSKKLLLSDSGFYLCAWSVGSNQPQHFGDGTRLSIL.

V usage is TRBV6-5 and J usage is TRBJ1-1, with 8 bases identical to TRBD1. The CDR3 is made up of 15 amino acids. The V segment lost 2 bases and the J segment 3 bases; nucleotides outside the gene matches: 5. Germline loops: CDR1 MNHEY, CDR2 SVGAGI. The CDR3 region is CASSYGDRGHTEAFF. The CDR3, as DNA: TGTGCCAGCAGTTACGGCGACAGGGGACACACTGAAGCTTTCTTT.

This clone was found a few times. The J gene is TRBJ2-7, the V gene TRBV4-3; TRBD1 might be the D (6 bases). Germline CDR1 is LGHNA and CDR2 is YSLEER. The length of the CDR3 is 16 residues. V lost 0 bases and J lost 2, with 14 bases in between. The CDR3 DNA follows: TGCGCCAGCAGCCAAGATCAGGGACACGATACCTACGAGCAGTACTTC. Translated, it gives CASSQDQGHDTYEQYF.

V usage is TRBV23-1 and J usage is TRBJ2-7; TRBD1 or TRBD2 may be the D gene (6 bases each). TRBV23-1 falls under the ORF class, with uncertain function. Trimming removed 3 bases from V and 4 bases from J, with 13 bases in between. The CDR3 is made up of 14 amino acids. The CDR3 nucleotides read TGCGCCAGCAGTCACGGGGGCGTTGCGTACGAGCAGTACTTC. Translated, it gives CASSHGGVAYEQYF.

This clone has only a few counts. The chain employs TRBV29-1 and TRBJ1-1; 9 bases fit TRBD1. Trimming removed 4 bases from V and 4 bases from J; junction bases left unmatched: 7. This CDR3 region has 14 residues. Germline V lookup: CDR1 SQVTM, CDR2 ANQGSEA. The CDR3: CSVGKGQGGTEAFF. For the CDR3, the DNA is TGCAGCGTTGGGAAGGGACAGGGTGGCACTGAAGCTTTCTTT.

This clone was counted a single time. The chain recombines TRBV6-5 with TRBJ1-1; D gene ambiguous. V shed 4 bases and J shed 2 bases, with 8 bases lying between them. CDR1 MNHEY and CDR2 SVGAGI come from the germline V gene. The CDR3 sequence is 13 residues long. Here the CDR3 reads CASSSILNTEAFF. In DNA form, the CDR3 reads TGTGCCAGCAGTTCCATCTTAAACACTGAAGCTTTCTTT.

The CDR3 DNA reads as TGCGCCAGCCAGGGACTAGCGGGATCCATAGGAGAGACCCAGTACTTC. Translating gives CASQGLAGSIGETQYF. The rearrangement links TRBV5-1 to TRBJ2-5; TRBD2 matches 13 bases. This CDR3 region has 16 residues. Trimming cost V 7 bases and J 4 bases; bases outside gene matches: 10. CDR1 is SGHRS and CDR2 is YFSETQ in the germline V gene.

This CDR3 is CASSFRQATYNEQFF. For the CDR3, the DNA is TGTGCCAGCAGTTTCCGACAGGCAACTTACAATGAGCAGTTCTTC. V is TRBV6-5 and J is TRBJ2-1, with D possibly TRBD1 on 6 matching bases. The CDR3 has 15 amino acids. Per the germline V gene, CDR1 is MNHEY and CDR2 is SVGAGI. Trimming shortened V by 4 bases and J by 4 bases, and 14 bases separated the two germline ends.

The chain has TRBV2 and TRBJ2-7, with 7 bases identical to TRBD1. The V gene end was trimmed by 8 bases and the J gene end by 1 base; junction bases not matched to a gene: 5. The CDR3 contains 13 residues. Germline CDR1 is SNHLY and CDR2 is FYNNEI. The CDR3 sequence is CASAGRGSYEQYF. Written as DNA, the CDR3 is TGTGCCAGCGCTGGCAGGGGGTCCTACGAGCAGTACTTC. The full variable domain, in which reference TRBV2 and TRBJ2-7 provide the parts outside the CDR3, is EPEVTQTPSHQVTQMGQEVILRCVPISNHLYFYWYRQILGQKVEFLVSFYNNEISEKSEIFDDQFSVERPDGSNFTLKIRSTKLEDSAMYFCASAGRGSYEQYFGPGTRLTVT.

With respect to this clone: The sample has other DNA sequences that encode this CDR3 too. The chain combines TRBV29-1 with TRBJ2-5, with a tentative D call TRBD2 (6 bases). The CDR3 is made up of 12 amino acids. The ends were cut back, 4 bases at V and 5 bases at J, with 11 bases in the middle. Germline CDR1 and CDR2: SQVTM and ANQGSEA. CDR3 DNA: TGCAGCGTTGCCACAGGAGGGGAGACCCAGTACTTC. Translated, it gives CSVATGGETQYF.

V is TRBV10-3 and J is TRBJ2-6; 8 bases align to TRBD1. J gave up 1 base and V 9 bases, and 8 bases lay outside the gene matches. Looked up from germline, CDR1 is ENHRY and CDR2 is SYGVKD. The CDR3 is 16 amino acids. The CDR3 here is CAIGQGIGSGANVLTF. The DNA for the CDR3 is TGTGCCATTGGACAGGGAATAGGTTCTGGGGCCAACGTCCTGACTTTC.

The rearrangement uses TRBV30 and TRBJ2-1, with 10 bases that match TRBD2. The CDR3 is 14 amino acids. Germline CDR1 and CDR2: GTSNPN and SVGIG (reference sequence). V shed 0 bases and J 8 bases; nucleotides not matched to a gene: 4. The DNA of the CDR3 is TGTGCCTGGAGTGTAGCTAGCGGGAGTGATGAGCAGTTCTTC. Its translation: CAWSVASGSDEQFF.

The DNA of the CDR3 is TGTGCGAGTACCGGGACAGGGGGTAACGAGCAGTACTTC. This encodes CASTGTGGNEQYF. This chain joins TRBV7-9 and TRBJ2-7, with TRBD1 matching 11 bases. This CDR3 has 13 amino acids. Germline-derived CDR1 and CDR2 are SEHNR and FQNEAQ (reference sequence).

The chain recombines TRBV23-1 with TRBJ2-5, with D possibly matching TRBD2 (5 bases). TRBV23-1 is sorted into the ORF group, with uncertain function. This CDR3 has 12 amino acids. The ends were cut back, 10 bases at V and 7 bases at J, with 16 bases in the middle. The CDR3 spells CATLMGRGTQYF. CDR3 DNA sequence: TGCGCCACCCTGATGGGCCGGGGGACCCAGTACTTC.